This entry lists 21 T cell receptor beta chains sequenced from one sample in a study of cytomegalovirus exposure and HLA in healthy donors. Generated by immunoSEQ multiplex PCR, the TCRdb table keeps only in-frame clones and is missing some. The sample holds over 80,000 clones; about 85% are singletons and the top ten take approximately 22%. The sequencing input was PBMCs. These TCRs come from a man younger than 30 in good health and CMV-seropositive.

The gene calls are TRBV2 and TRBJ1-5, with 7 bases fitting TRBD1. The CDR3 is made up of 15 amino acids. Germline lookup yields CDR1 SNHLY and CDR2 FYNNEI. Losses at the gene ends were 4 bases for V and 1 base for J; bases not matched to a gene: 4. The CDR3 sequence: CASSVGTESNQPQHF. Written as DNA, the CDR3 is TGTGCCAGCAGTGTAGGGACAGAGAGCAATCAGCCCCAGCATTTT.

The chain carries TRBV13 and TRBJ2-2; D ambiguous. CDR1 is PRHDT, CDR2 FYEKMQ, per germline (reference sequence). The V end was cut by 5 bases, the J end by 0 bases, with 16 bases between. This CDR3 region has 17 residues. The CDR3 reads CASSEQVWASNTGELFF. The CDR3 DNA follows: TGTGCCAGCAGCGAGCAGGTATGGGCCTCGAACACCGGGGAGCTGTTTTTT.

The chain is built from TRBV7-9 and TRBJ2-7; TRBD1 aligns across 7 bases. This CDR3 region has 13 residues. From germline, CDR1 is SEHNR and CDR2 FQNEAQ (reference sequence). V lost 5 bases to trimming and J lost 6 bases; unmatched junction nucleotides: 7. DNA for the CDR3: TGTGCCAGCAGCCGACAGGGAACCGGCGAGCAGTACGTC. As protein: CASSRQGTGEQYV.

This rearrangement joins TRBV25-1 to TRBJ1-1, with 7 bases matching TRBD1. This CDR3 is built from 16 residues. V lost 0 bases, J lost 0 bases, and 4 bases stayed unmatched. Germline-derived CDR1 and CDR2 are MGHDK and SYGVNS. The CDR3 here is CASSEYSGQMNTEAFF. In DNA form, the CDR3 reads TGTGCCAGCAGTGAATATTCGGGACAGATGAACACTGAAGCTTTCTTT.

This chain connects TRBV13 to TRBJ1-1, with 8 bases lining up with TRBD1. Trimming took 4 bases from V and 5 from J; bases not matched to a gene: 9. Germline lookup yields CDR1 PRHDT and CDR2 FYEKMQ (reference sequence). The CDR3 contains 15 residues. CDR3 protein: CASSSVDRGGTEAFF. As DNA, the CDR3 is TGTGCCAGCAGCTCCGTCGACAGGGGAGGAACTGAAGCTTTCTTT.

A few counts support this clone. The gene calls are TRBV7-8 and TRBJ1-5; D uncertain. CDR1 is SGHVS and CDR2 is FQNEAQ in the germline V gene. This CDR3 has 14 residues. Trimming pared 5 bases from V and 4 bases from J, leaving 12 bases between. The CDR3 region has the DNA TGTGCCAGCAGCCCTAACAGTTGGAATCAGCCCCAGCATTTT. This gives the protein CASSPNSWNQPQHF.

The chain couples TRBV5-1 to TRBJ1-2; 7 positions match TRBD1. V shed 4 bases, J shed 4 bases, and the junction held 10 bases outside the gene matches. This CDR3 has 15 amino acids. Germline assignment: CDR1 SGHRS and CDR2 YFSETQ. The CDR3 DNA reads TGCGCCAGCAGCCCCTCGGGGGGGGACAGCTATGGCTACACCTTC. Its protein is CASSPSGGDSYGYTF.

The chain combines TRBV6-1 with TRBJ1-2; the D is unclear. From germline, CDR1 is MNHNS and CDR2 SASEGT. Deletions cut 1 base from V and 0 bases from J, with 15 bases between. This CDR3 is built from 17 residues. CDR3 amino acids: CASSEDLLFGANYGYTF. The DNA of the CDR3 is TGTGCCAGCAGTGAAGACCTCCTATTCGGTGCTAACTATGGCTACACCTTC.

The V gene is TRBV6-1, the J gene TRBJ2-7, with TRBD2 identical over 10 bases. This CDR3 has 15 amino acids. V trimming: 4 bases; J trimming: 1 base; junction bases outside the gene matches: 4. The germline V gene encodes CDR1 MNHNS and CDR2 SASEGT. CDR3: CASSVSGRASYEQYV. The CDR3 coding sequence is TGTGCCAGCAGTGTCAGCGGGAGGGCATCCTACGAGCAGTACGTC.

This clone was seen a single time. J is TRBJ2-7 and V is TRBV7-8; TRBD1 might be the D (5 bases). The V end lost 0 bases, the J end lost 0 bases, and 6 bases lay between the germline ends. The CDR3 contains 14 residues. CDR1 SGHVS and CDR2 FQNEAQ come from the germline V gene. The chain's CDR3 is CASSLARASYEQYV. DNA of the CDR3: TGTGCCAGCAGCTTAGCCAGGGCCTCCTACGAGCAGTACGTC.

This sequence joins TRBV6-5 and TRBJ2-1; 10 nucleotides agree with TRBD1. This CDR3 spans 14 amino acids. Germline CDR1 and CDR2: MNHEY and SVGAGI. V lost 5 bases to trimming and J lost 6 bases; unmatched junction nucleotides: 4. Written as DNA, the CDR3 is TGTGCCAGCAGTCCTCGGACAGGGGGCAATGAGCAGTTCTTC. This sequence encodes CASSPRTGGNEQFF.

This chain uses TRBV29-1 with TRBJ1-2; a possible D gene is TRBD1 (5 bases). Germline lookup yields CDR1 SQVTM and CDR2 ANQGSEA. The ends were cut back, 4 bases at V and 8 bases at J, with 11 bases in the middle. The CDR3 has 11 residues. CDR3 amino acids: CSVAGVEGYTF. The CDR3 nucleotides read TGCAGCGTTGCGGGGGTGGAAGGCTACACCTTC.

This clone was observed once. V and J are TRBV27 and TRBJ2-1, with 13 positions matching TRBD2. This CDR3 is 17 amino acids long. The junction had 8 bases not matched to a gene; V was cut back by 5 bases and J by 4 bases. CDR1 is MNHEY and CDR2 is SMNVEV in the germline V gene (reference sequence). The CDR3: CASSEPRTSGGYNEQFF. The CDR3 nucleotides read TGTGCCAGCAGTGAACCGAGGACTAGCGGGGGTTACAATGAGCAGTTCTTC.

The rearrangement uses TRBV11-1 and TRBJ2-7; D is perhaps TRBD2 (5 bases). With 3 bases removed from V and 3 bases from J, the gap between germline ends came to 9 bases. Germline V gives CDR1 SGHAT, CDR2 FQDESV (reference sequence). This CDR3 spans 13 amino acids. The CDR3 DNA follows: TGTGCCAGCAGCTTGGAGGACCTCTACGAGCAGTACTTC. Its protein product is CASSLEDLYEQYF.

The chain carries TRBV11-2 and TRBJ2-7; TRBD2 might be the D (5 bases). Looked up from germline, CDR1 is SGHAT and CDR2 is FQNNGV. V gave up 5 bases and J gave up 3 bases, with 17 bases separating them. This CDR3 spans 15 amino acids. CDR3 sequence (DNA): TGTGCCAGCAGCCTTCCGTTCGTGGACTTCTACGAGCAGTACTTC. Translation gives CASSLPFVDFYEQYF. Using reference TRBV11-2 and TRBJ2-7 for the parts outside the CDR3, the full variable domain is EAGVAQSPRYKIIEKRQSVAFWCNPISGHATLYWYQQILGQGPKLLIQFQNNGVVDDSQLPKDRFSAERLKGVDSTLKIQPAKLEDSAVYLCASSLPFVDFYEQYFGPGTRLTVT.

The chain couples TRBV9 to TRBJ2-1; D possibly corresponds to TRBD2 (6 bases). V gave up 4 bases and J gave up 0 bases, with 14 bases separating them. This CDR3 spans 16 amino acids. Germline V gene data show CDR1 as SGDLS and CDR2 as YYNGEE. The CDR3 spells CASSPIAASSYNEQFF. The CDR3 nucleotides are TGTGCCAGCAGCCCCATAGCGGCAAGCTCCTACAATGAGCAGTTCTTC.

The chain joins TRBV27 to TRBJ2-1; D not certain. Germline-derived CDR1 and CDR2 are MNHEY and SMNVEV (reference sequence). V was cut by 4 bases and J by 8 bases, with 21 bases left in between. The CDR3 runs 16 residues. This chain's CDR3 is CASSSNPLALAHEQFF. In DNA form, the CDR3 reads TGTGCCAGCAGTTCGAACCCGCTTGCTCTGGCCCATGAGCAGTTCTTC.

The J gene is TRBJ2-7, the V gene TRBV5-4, with 11 bases identical to TRBD1. The CDR3 sequence is 16 residues long. Losses at the gene ends were 4 bases for V and 0 bases for J; bases not matched to a gene: 6. Germline V gene sequence: CDR1 SGHNT, CDR2 YYREEE (reference sequence). The CDR3: CASSRKGQGVSYEQYF. The CDR3 DNA is TGTGCCAGCAGCAGGAAGGGACAGGGGGTCTCCTACGAGCAGTACTTC.

The V gene is TRBV4-1, the J gene TRBJ2-3; 9 bases align to TRBD1. Germline CDR1 reads MGHRA; CDR2 reads YSYEKL. The CDR3 spans 16 residues. V dropped 4 bases and J dropped 0; count of bases not matched to a gene: 5. The CDR3 DNA reads TGCGCCAGCAGCCGCCCCGGGACAGGGAGCACAGATACGCAGTATTTT. The encoded protein is CASSRPGTGSTDTQYF.

The rearrangement uses TRBV6-5 and TRBJ1-2; 7 positions agree with TRBD1. Germline V gene lookup returns CDR1 MNHEY and CDR2 SVGAGI. This CDR3 region has 14 residues. Unmatched junction bases numbered 6, after V lost 0 bases and J lost 8 bases. CDR3 nucleotides: TGTGCCAGCAGTTACTCTACCAGGGGGAAAGGCTACACCTTC. Its translation: CASSYSTRGKGYTF.

The chain couples TRBV27 to TRBJ1-1; possibly TRBD1 for D (5 bases). Germline assignment: CDR1 MNHEY and CDR2 SMNVEV (reference sequence). V dropped 8 bases and J dropped 0 bases, with 10 bases sitting between them. The CDR3 sequence is 13 residues long. The CDR3 DNA sequence: TGTGCCAGCGCTGCGGGGGTGAACACTGAAGCTTTCTTT. Translated, it gives CASAAGVNTEAFF.